This T cell receptor beta chain was recovered during a study of T cell changes during pregnancy in multiple sclerosis. Method: immunoSEQ multiplex PCR; TCRdb's copy keeps in-frame clones and lacks some. Of roughly 52,000 clones listed, under 95% were seen once; the top ten hold roughly 3.5%. Germline V CDR1 and CDR2: SGHDT, YYEEEE. This CDR3 is 14 amino acids long. The V and J ends lost 3 bases and 3 bases, in that order; junction bases with no gene match: 3. This TCR was recovered from a female donor with multiple sclerosis, enrolled in a pregnancy study. V gene TRBV5-6 combines with J gene TRBJ1-5; 7 positions agree with TRBD1. The specimen was CD8+ T cells from peripheral blood mononuclear cells, collected in the third trimester of pregnancy. The CDR3 sequence is CASSSGQFNQPQHF. For the CDR3, the DNA is TGTGCCAGCAGCTCGGGACAGTTCAATCAGCCCCAGCATTTT.